This T cell receptor beta chain was recorded in a study of spatial heterogeneity in lung cancer (dated by TCRdb to between 2017 and 2020). Notes on the research overall: Beta-chain transcripts were consistently detected in greater numbers than alpha-chain transcripts, which likely reflected higher beta-chain transcript abundance. Both alpha and beta chains were TCR-sequenced in samples taken at surgery, namely 220 tumor regions, approximately 66 matched nontumor lung samples and just over 55 PBMC samples. In the raw uncorrected reads, each unique combination of TCR and UMI appeared on average more than ten times. The study linked features of the TCR repertoire to counts of nonsynonymous mutations, which were determined by whole-exome sequencing of tumor tissue. In non-small cell lung cancer, the study made a quantitative comparison of TCR alpha and beta repertoires among multiple tumor regions, matched nontumor lung and blood. Paper-wide results and their limitations: Additional single-cell paired TCR alpha and beta sequencing was considered necessary to confirm, at a functional level, the hypothesis that regional TCRs recognize regional mutations. Ubiquitous expanded tumor TCRs showed up in blood more often at tumor resection than at routine follow-up.

As regards this clonotype: No cognate antigen has been identified for it. A read error may explain this, as a much larger clone is one base away.

The junction shows trimming of 5 bases on V and 4 bases on J, plus 21 bases between the germline ends. The CDR3 measures 16 amino acids from cysteine to phenylalanine. The CDR3 DNA has 48 bases and is translated from base 1. CDR1 and CDR2 (SGHRS, YFSETQ) derive from the germline V gene. Interpreted using the paper, the time point label stands for: sample taken at primary tumor resection. Whole RNA extracted from tumor and nontumor lung tissue, or from cryopreserved PBMC samples, was used for TCR sequencing without cell sorting. Samples were obtained from roughly 72 patients with early-stage, untreated non-small cell lung cancer from the lung TRACERx cohort. A patient was chosen for TCR sequencing only when enough RNA was available from at least two tumor regions. The library came from 5' RACE. These reads were obtained on a NextSeq 500. In the TCR library protocol, a unique molecular identifier was attached to each TCR cDNA molecule so that PCR and sequencing errors could be corrected. Concerning the study's data processing: TCR identification, UMI-based error correction and CDR3 extraction were performed with Decombinator tools. TCRs above a frequency of 2 per 1,000, corresponding to the top 1% of the tumor frequency distribution, were defined as expanded. Each repertoire was subsampled 100 times to 5,000 TCRs, after which Renyi diversity was computed with the R vegan package. To build CDR3 similarity networks, amino acid triplet string-kernel similarity was used, and CDR3s were connected when their pairwise similarity was above 0.82. TCRdb trimmed public reads at Q25 via fastp, called clones via MiXCR and kept in-frame beta chains. Rows are unified per CDR3 protein, each entry keeping the most common DNA and genes. It is TCRdb's table, rather than the study itself, that gives the V and J calls and clone size. The table for this sample lists 65,000 to 85,000 distinct CDR3 sequences; 15% to 20% of them were counted only once. Roughly 6.2% of the sample is held by the ten biggest clonotypes.

The sequence links TRBV5-1 to TRBJ2-5; the D gene may be TRBD1 or TRBD2, since each aligns over 6 bases. Sequences were derived from PBMCs, sampled at surgery. The source is a male donor with early-stage non-small cell lung cancer. Here the CDR3 is given as CASSGRTVLGGETQYF. The DNA sequence is TGCGCCAGCAGTGGGAGGACAGTTCTAGGCGGAGAGACCCAGTACTTC.